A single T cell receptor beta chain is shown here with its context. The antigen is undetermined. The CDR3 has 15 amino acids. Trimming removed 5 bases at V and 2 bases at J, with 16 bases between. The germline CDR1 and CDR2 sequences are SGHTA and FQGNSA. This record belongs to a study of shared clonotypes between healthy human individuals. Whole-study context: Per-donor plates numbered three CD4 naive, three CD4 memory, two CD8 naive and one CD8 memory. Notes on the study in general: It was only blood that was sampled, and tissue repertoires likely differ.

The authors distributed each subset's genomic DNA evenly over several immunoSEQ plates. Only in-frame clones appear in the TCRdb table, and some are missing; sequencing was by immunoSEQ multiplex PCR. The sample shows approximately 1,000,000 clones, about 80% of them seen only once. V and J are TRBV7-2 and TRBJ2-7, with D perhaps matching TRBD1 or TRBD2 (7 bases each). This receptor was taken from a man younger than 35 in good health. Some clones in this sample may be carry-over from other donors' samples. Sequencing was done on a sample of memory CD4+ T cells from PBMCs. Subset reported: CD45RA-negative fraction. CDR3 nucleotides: TGTGCCAGCAGCCCTAGCCCAGGGGGGGCCTACGAGCAGTACTTC. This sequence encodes CASSPSPGGAYEQYF.